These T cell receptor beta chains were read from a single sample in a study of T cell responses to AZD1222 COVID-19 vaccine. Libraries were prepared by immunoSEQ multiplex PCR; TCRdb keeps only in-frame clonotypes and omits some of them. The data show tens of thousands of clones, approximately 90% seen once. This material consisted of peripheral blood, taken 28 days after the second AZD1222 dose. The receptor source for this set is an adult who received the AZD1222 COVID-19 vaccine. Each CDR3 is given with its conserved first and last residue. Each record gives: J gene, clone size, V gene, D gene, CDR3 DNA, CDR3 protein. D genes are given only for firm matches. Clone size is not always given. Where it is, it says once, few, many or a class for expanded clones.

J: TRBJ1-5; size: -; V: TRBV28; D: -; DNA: TGTGCCAGCAGTTATCGGGTAGTCAGCAATCAGCCCCAGCATTTT; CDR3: CASSYRVVSNQPQHF
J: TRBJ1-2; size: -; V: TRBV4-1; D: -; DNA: TGCGCCAGCAGCCAAGATCTTGTCGACTTACGGCGGGGAGGCTACACCTTC; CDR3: CASSQDLVDLRRGGYTF
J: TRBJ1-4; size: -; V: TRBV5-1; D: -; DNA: TGCGCCAGCAGCTTGGCCATATTTCAGGGGAGAGGCTCTGAAAAACTGTTTTTT; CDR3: CASSLAIFQGRGSEKLFF
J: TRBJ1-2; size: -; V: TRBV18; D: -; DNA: TGTGCCAGCTCCCAAATTACTGCGTATGGCTACACCTTC; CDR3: CASSQITAYGYTF
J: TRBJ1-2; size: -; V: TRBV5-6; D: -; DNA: TGTGCCAGCAGCTCCGACGGGGTAGTTGGCTACACCTTC; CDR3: CASSSDGVVGYTF
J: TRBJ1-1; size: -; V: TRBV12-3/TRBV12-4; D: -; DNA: TGTGCCAGCAGTTTTAGTGCCACTGAAGCTTTCTTT; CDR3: CASSFSATEAFF
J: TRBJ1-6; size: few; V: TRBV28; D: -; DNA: TGTGCCAGCACCCCGACAGCGAATTCACCCCTCCACTTT; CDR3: CASTPTANSPLHF
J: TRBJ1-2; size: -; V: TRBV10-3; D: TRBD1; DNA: TGTGCCATCAGCTCGCCGACAGGGGCCCTCTCTTATGGCTACACCTTC; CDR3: CAISSPTGALSYGYTF
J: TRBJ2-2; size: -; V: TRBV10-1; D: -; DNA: TGCGCCAGCAGTGAGTCAGGGCCCGGGGAGCTGTTTTTT; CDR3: CASSESGPGELFF
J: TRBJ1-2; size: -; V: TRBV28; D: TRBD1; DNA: TGTGCCAGCAGTTCCCTGGACAGGGACCGGGATGGCTACACCTTC; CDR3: CASSSLDRDRDGYTF
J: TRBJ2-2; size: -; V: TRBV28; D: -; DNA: TGTGCCAGCAGGCGTGATTCCTCAAGAGGGGAGCTGTTTTTT; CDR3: CASRRDSSRGELFF
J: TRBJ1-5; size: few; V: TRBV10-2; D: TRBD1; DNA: TGCGCCAGCAGCTTAGACAGGGCCTCCCTCCAGCCCCAGCATTTT; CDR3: CASSLDRASLQPQHF
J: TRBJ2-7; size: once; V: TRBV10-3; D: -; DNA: TGTGCCATCAGTCTTACAGGGATCTCCTACGAGCAGTACTTC; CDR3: CAISLTGISYEQYF
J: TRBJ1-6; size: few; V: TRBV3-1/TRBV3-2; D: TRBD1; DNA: TGTGCCAGCAGCCCTCGACAGGGGTATAATTCACCCCTCCACTTT; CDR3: CASSPRQGYNSPLHF
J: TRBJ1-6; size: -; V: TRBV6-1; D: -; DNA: TGTGCCAGCAGTGAGCTGACTAGCTCCTATAATTCACCCCTCCACTTT; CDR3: CASSELTSSYNSPLHF
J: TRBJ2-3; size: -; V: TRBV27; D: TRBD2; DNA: TGTGCCAGCAGGCCCACTAGCGGTGGGCTGGTGAATACGCAGTATTTT; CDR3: CASRPTSGGLVNTQYF
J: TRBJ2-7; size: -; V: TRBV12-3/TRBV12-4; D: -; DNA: TGTGCCAGCAGTTTTGATGGTTCGGGGCAGTACTTC; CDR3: CASSFDGSGQYF
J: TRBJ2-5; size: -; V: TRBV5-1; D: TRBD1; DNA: TGCGCCAGCAGCTACGGACAGGGTTGGGGAGAGACCCAGTACTTC; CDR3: CASSYGQGWGETQYF
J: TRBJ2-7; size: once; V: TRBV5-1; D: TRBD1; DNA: TGCGCCAGCAGGCCAACTTCCCGGGACAGCTCCTACGAGCAGTACTTC; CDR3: CASRPTSRDSSYEQYF
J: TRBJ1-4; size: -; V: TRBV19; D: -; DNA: TGTGCCAGTAGTATCCAGGGCCGGACGGGGGAAAAACTGTTTTTT; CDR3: CASSIQGRTGEKLFF
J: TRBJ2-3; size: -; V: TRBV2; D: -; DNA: TGTGCCAGCAGTCCCGACAGAGGGCAGTATTTT; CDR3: CASSPDRGQYF
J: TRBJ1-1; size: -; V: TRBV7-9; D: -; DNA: TGTGCCAGCAGCTTTTCTCAGAACACTGAAGCTTTCTTT; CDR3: CASSFSQNTEAFF
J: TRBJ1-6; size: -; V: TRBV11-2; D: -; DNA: TGTGCCAGCAGCTTAGGGGGGGGGTCACCCCTCCACTTT; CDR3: CASSLGGGSPLHF
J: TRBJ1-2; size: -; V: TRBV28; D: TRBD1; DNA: TGTGCCAGCAGTTTGCTAGCAGGGGGCGAAAGCGGCTACACCTTC; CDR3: CASSLLAGGESGYTF
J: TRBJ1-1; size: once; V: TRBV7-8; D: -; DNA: TGTGCCAGCAGCTTAGGACAGCTGGGCACTGAAGCTTTCTTT; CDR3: CASSLGQLGTEAFF
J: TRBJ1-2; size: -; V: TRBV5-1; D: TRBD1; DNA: TGCGCCAGCAGCGGGTACGACAGGGGAGGAAACAACTATGGCTACACCTTC; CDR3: CASSGYDRGGNNYGYTF
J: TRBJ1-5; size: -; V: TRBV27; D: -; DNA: TGTGCCAGCAGTCTACTAAACCGGGACAACCATCAGCCCCAGCATTTT; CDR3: CASSLLNRDNHQPQHF
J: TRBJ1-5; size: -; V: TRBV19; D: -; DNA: TGTGCCAGTAGTTCAGGGGGCAATCAGCCCCAGCATTTT; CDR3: CASSSGGNQPQHF
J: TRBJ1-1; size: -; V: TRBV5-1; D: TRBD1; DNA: TGCGCCAGCAGCTCGGGACAGGGGATGAACACTGAAGCTTTCTTT; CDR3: CASSSGQGMNTEAFF
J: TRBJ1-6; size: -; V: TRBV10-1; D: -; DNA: TGCGCCAGCAGTGAGTCAGGGGCTAATTCACCCCTCCACTTT; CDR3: CASSESGANSPLHF
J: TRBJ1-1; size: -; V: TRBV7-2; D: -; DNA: TGTGCCAGCAGCTTAGGCGGCAGGGCGTCTGAAGCTTTCTTT; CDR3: CASSLGGRASEAFF
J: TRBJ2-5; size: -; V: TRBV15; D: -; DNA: TGTGCCACCAGCAGAGACCCCGCCGAGACCCAGTACTTC; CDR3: CATSRDPAETQYF
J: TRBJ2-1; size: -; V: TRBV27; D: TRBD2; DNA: TGTGCCAGCAGTTCACTAGCGGGGGGGAAGGTGTGGCAGTTCTTC; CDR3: CASSSLAGGKVWQFF
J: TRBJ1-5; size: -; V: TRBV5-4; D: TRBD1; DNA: TGTGCCAGCAGCTCCGGACAGGGTAATCAGCCCCAGCATTTT; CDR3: CASSSGQGNQPQHF
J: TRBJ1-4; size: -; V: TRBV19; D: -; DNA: TGTGCCAGTAGTATCCCTGGAAATGAAAAACTGTTTTTT; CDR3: CASSIPGNEKLFF
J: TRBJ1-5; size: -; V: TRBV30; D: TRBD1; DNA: TGTGCCTGGAGAGGGCGGGACAGGGGCAATCAGCCCCAGCATTTT; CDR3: CAWRGRDRGNQPQHF
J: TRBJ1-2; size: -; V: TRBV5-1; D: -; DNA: TGCGCCAGCAAGAAGACAGCCCAAACCGGAGGCTACACCTTC; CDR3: CASKKTAQTGGYTF
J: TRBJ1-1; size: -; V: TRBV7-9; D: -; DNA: TGTGCCAGCAGCTTAGAAATGGCGATCACTGAAGCTTTCTTT; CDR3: CASSLEMAITEAFF
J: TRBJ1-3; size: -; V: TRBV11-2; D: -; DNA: TGTGCCAGCAGCCCGGACTCTGGAAACACCATATATTTT; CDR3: CASSPDSGNTIYF
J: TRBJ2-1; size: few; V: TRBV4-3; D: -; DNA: TGCGCCAGCAGCCAAGATTCCGCGGGGCCTTACAATGAGCAGTTCTTC; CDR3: CASSQDSAGPYNEQFF
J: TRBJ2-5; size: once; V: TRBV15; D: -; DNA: TGTGCCACCAGCAGAGGTCCAGGGCAAGAGACCCAGTACTTC; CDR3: CATSRGPGQETQYF
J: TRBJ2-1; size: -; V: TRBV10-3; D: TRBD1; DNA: TGTGCCGCTGGACCCGGGACAGGGTCTAATGAGCAGTTCTTC; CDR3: CAAGPGTGSNEQFF
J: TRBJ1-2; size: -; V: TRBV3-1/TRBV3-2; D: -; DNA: TGTGCCAGCAGCCAAGGAGTCGGACTCTATGGCTACACCTTC; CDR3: CASSQGVGLYGYTF
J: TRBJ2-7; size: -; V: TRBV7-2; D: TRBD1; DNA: TGTGCCAGCAGCAGAAGCCGGGACAGGGTGTACGAGCAGTACTTC; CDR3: CASSRSRDRVYEQYF
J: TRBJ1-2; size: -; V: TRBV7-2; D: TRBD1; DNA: TGTGCCAGCAGCTCGGAACAGGGGCCCCATGGCTACACCTTC; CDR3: CASSSEQGPHGYTF
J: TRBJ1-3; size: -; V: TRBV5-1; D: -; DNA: TGCGCCAGCAGCTTGGGTTTTGGAAACACCATATATTTT; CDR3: CASSLGFGNTIYF
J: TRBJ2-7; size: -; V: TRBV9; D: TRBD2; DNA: TGTGCCAGCAGCTTCGGGGCCAGCGGGGGGGCCTACGAGCAGTACTTC; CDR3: CASSFGASGGAYEQYF
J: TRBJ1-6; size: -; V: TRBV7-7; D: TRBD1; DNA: TGTGCTAGCAGAGAGCAGGGGGCAGATTCACCCCTCCACTTT; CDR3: CASREQGADSPLHF
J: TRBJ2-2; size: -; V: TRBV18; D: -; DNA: TGTGCCAGCGGTCCGAACACCGGGGAGCTGTTTTTT; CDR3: CASGPNTGELFF
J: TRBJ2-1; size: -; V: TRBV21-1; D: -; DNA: TGTGCCAGCAGCAAACCGCGAAAAGGGACAGGGGACAATAAGCAGTTCTTC; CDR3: CASSKPRKGTGDNKQFF
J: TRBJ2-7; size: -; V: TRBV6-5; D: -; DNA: TGTGCCAGCAGTTACTCAGCCGGGCCCTACGAGCAGTACTTC; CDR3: CASSYSAGPYEQYF
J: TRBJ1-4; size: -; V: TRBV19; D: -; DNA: TGTGCCAGTAGTCCCGGGAGGGGTGAAAAACTGTTTTTT; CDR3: CASSPGRGEKLFF